What follows are 30 T cell receptor beta chains derived from one specimen sequenced in a study of T cell repertoires in cytomegalovirus infection. Each CDR3 protein is one row after TCRdb ran MiXCR on the reads. Counted here are roughly 800,000 distinct CDR3 sequences, about 28% occurring once; the ten biggest clones make up about 12%. These receptors are not linked to any known antigen. Sample: cultured CD8+ T cells from PBMCs, taken from culture after CMV antigen stimulation. All receptors derive from a human donor in good health (CMV status not recorded). Some clones in this sample may be carry-over from other donors' samples.

The chain joins TRBV27 to TRBJ2-7; 10 positions agree with TRBD2. The CDR3 runs to 16 residues. Germline V gene data show CDR1 as MNHEY and CDR2 as SMNVEV (reference sequence). Trimming cost V 6 bases and J 2 bases; bases outside gene matches: 10. Written as DNA, the CDR3 is TGTGCCAGCAGCCCTTCTAGCGGGGGTTTCCCCTACGAGCAGTACTTC. Protein product: CASSPSSGGFPYEQYF.

This clonotype was seen only a few times. The J gene is TRBJ1-5, the V gene TRBV6-5, with D perhaps matching TRBD1 (6 bases). Germline-derived CDR1 and CDR2 are MNHEY and SVGAGI. The CDR3 runs to 13 residues. V gave up 4 bases and J gave up 7 bases, with 11 bases separating them. For the CDR3, the DNA is TGTGCCAGCAGTTTAACAGGGCAGCAGCCCCAGCATTTT. Amino acid sequence: CASSLTGQQPQHF.

The chain employs TRBV5-1 and TRBJ1-2; D perhaps matches TRBD1 (6 bases). CDR1 and CDR2 from the germline V gene are SGHRS and YFSETQ. Trimming left V 4 bases short and J 6 bases short, with 10 bases between. CDR3 length: 12 amino acids. CDR3: CASSKDSNGYTF. CDR3 sequence (DNA): TGCGCCAGCAGCAAGGACAGCAATGGCTACACCTTC.

This clonotype has just a few counts. The chain has TRBV7-6 and TRBJ2-1, with 7 positions matching TRBD1. The V and J ends lost 1 base and 9 bases, in that order; junction bases with no gene match: 3. The germline V gene encodes CDR1 SGHVS and CDR2 FNYEAQ. This CDR3 has 13 amino acids. The CDR3 nucleotides read TGTGCCAGCAGCTTAGAACAGGGGTCTGAGCAGTTCTTC. Its translation: CASSLEQGSEQFF.

The rearrangement links TRBV29-1 to TRBJ1-2; D call uncertain. Germline assignment: CDR1 SQVTM and CDR2 ANQGSEA. CDR3 length: 11 amino acids. V dropped 3 bases and J dropped 8 bases, with 10 bases sitting between them. CDR3 DNA sequence: TGCAGCGTTGAGTCAGAGTGGGGCTACACCTTC. Translating it yields CSVESEWGYTF.

This chain uses TRBV6-6 with TRBJ2-7; no clear D gene. Trimming removed 7 bases at V and 3 bases at J, with 16 bases between. The CDR3 consists of 14 residues. The germline V gene has CDR1 MNHNY and CDR2 SVGAGI (reference sequence). CDR3 in DNA: TGTGCCAGCACCCCCCTCGGTGGGGACTACGAGCAGTACTTC. Its protein product is CASTPLGGDYEQYF.

This clonotype was seen at least ten times. This chain joins TRBV7-9 and TRBJ2-5, with TRBD1 matching 7 bases. V lost 5 bases and J lost 3; bases outside the gene matches: 3. The germline V gene encodes CDR1 SEHNR and CDR2 FQNEAQ (reference sequence). This CDR3 spans 13 amino acids. This CDR3 is CASSPQGEETQYF. CDR3 DNA: TGTGCCAGCAGCCCTCAGGGGGAAGAGACCCAGTACTTC.

Ten or more counts support this clonotype. The chain is built from TRBV7-2 and TRBJ1-4, with no clear D. CDR1 is SGHTA and CDR2 is FQGNSA in the germline V gene. This CDR3 has 13 amino acids. Trimming cost V 1 base and J 8 bases, with 8 bases left between them. The DNA of the CDR3 is TGTGCCAGCAGCTTAGGCTTGGGCGAAAAACTGTTTTTT. Protein product: CASSLGLGEKLFF.

This chain uses TRBV29-1 with TRBJ1-2, with 7 bases fitting TRBD1. J was trimmed by 7 bases and V by 5 bases; bases with no gene match: 10. There are 13 residues in the CDR3. Germline-derived CDR1 and CDR2 are SQVTM and ANQGSEA. CDR3 amino acids: CSVFFDRDVGYTF. For the CDR3, the DNA is TGCAGCGTTTTTTTCGACAGGGATGTTGGCTACACCTTC. Full variable domain (outside the CDR3, taken from reference TRBV29-1 and TRBJ1-2): SAVISQKPSRDICQRGTSLTIQCQVDSQVTMMFWYRQQPGQSLTLIATANQGSEATYESGFVIDKFPISRPNLTFSTLTVSNMSPEDSSIYLCSVFFDRDVGYTFGSGTRLTVV.

The chain recombines TRBV27 with TRBJ1-6; possible D gene TRBD1, 5 bases. The CDR3 loop spans 14 amino acids. Trimming shortened V by 5 bases and J by 4 bases, and 9 bases separated the two germline ends. Germline-derived CDR1 and CDR2 are MNHEY and SMNVEV (reference sequence). This chain's CDR3 is CASSPTDYNSPLHF. CDR3 coding DNA: TGTGCCAGCAGTCCGACAGATTATAATTCACCCCTCCACTTT.

The chain links TRBV20-1 to TRBJ2-1; no clear D gene. The CDR3 runs 15 residues. V shed 6 bases and J shed 3 bases, with 18 bases lying between them. CDR1 is DFQATT, CDR2 SNEGSKA, per germline (reference sequence). The CDR3 spells CSAEWSGPIYNEQFF. As DNA, the CDR3 is TGCAGTGCAGAATGGTCCGGGCCCATCTACAATGAGCAGTTCTTC.

This clonotype has a handful of counts. This chain joins TRBV6-6 and TRBJ2-6; D not certain. V lost 10 bases to trimming and J lost 5 bases, with 6 bases between them. This CDR3 comprises 11 residues. CDR1 and CDR2 (germline): MNHNY, SVGAGI (reference sequence). The CDR3 region is CATFWANVLTF. The CDR3, as DNA: TGTGCCACTTTCTGGGCCAACGTCCTGACTTTC.

This clonotype was seen a handful of times. The chain combines TRBV19 with TRBJ2-2; 8 bases match TRBD2. Losses at the gene ends were 3 bases for V and 4 bases for J; bases not matched to a gene: 10. The CDR3 has 17 amino acids. The V gene's germline CDR1 is LNHDA and CDR2 SQIVND (reference sequence). CDR3 region: CASSMTSVGTSTGELFF. The CDR3 bases are TGTGCCAGTAGTATGACTAGCGTGGGGACCTCCACCGGGGAGCTGTTTTTT.

This sequence joins TRBV24-1 and TRBJ2-2; D perhaps matches TRBD2 (7 bases). Trimming left V 4 bases short and J 4 bases short, with 12 bases between. Germline assignment: CDR1 KGHDR and CDR2 SFDVKD. The CDR3 loop spans 15 amino acids. CDR3 nucleotide sequence: TGTGCCACCAGTGACCCGGGGGGCCGCACCGGGGAGCTGTTTTTT. This codes for CATSDPGGRTGELFF.

V gene TRBV12-3 or TRBV12-4 combines with J gene TRBJ1-4; the D gene is possibly TRBD1 (5 bases). V lost 6 bases, J lost 11 bases, and 10 bases lay in between. This CDR3 is 11 amino acids long. CDR3 region: CASRWGGKLFF. CDR3 DNA: TGTGCCAGCAGATGGGGGGGGAAACTGTTTTTT.

This chain connects TRBV6-2 or TRBV6-3 to TRBJ2-7; D is unresolved. In germline, CDR1 is MNHEY, CDR2 SVGEGT. The CDR3 has 14 amino acids. V gave up 2 bases and J gave up 1 base, with 9 bases separating them. CDR3 DNA: TGTGCCAGCAGTTACCTCGGGCCTTCCTACGAGCAGTACGTC. Translating gives CASSYLGPSYEQYV.

To note about this clonotype: One junction end does not reproduce the germline sequence, and a read error may be involved. This chain joins TRBV7-3 and TRBJ2-1; weak D call: TRBD1 (5 bases). Germline V gene data show CDR1 as SGHTA and CDR2 as FQGTGA. This CDR3 is built from 13 residues. The CDR3 here is CASSLNKGNEQSF. As DNA, the CDR3 is TGTGCCAGCAGCTTAAATAAGGGGAATGAGCAGTCCTTC.

This clonotype has more than one count but fewer than ten. The chain carries TRBV28 and TRBJ1-5, with D perhaps TRBD1 (5 bases). The CDR3 runs to 15 residues. Trimming removed 3 bases from V and 2 bases from J, with 11 bases in between. CDR1 MDHEN and CDR2 SYDVKM come from the germline V gene. The CDR3 DNA reads as TGTGCCAGCAGTTTCCGGGGACTGGGCAATCAGCCCCAGCATTTT. This gives the protein CASSFRGLGNQPQHF.

This clonotype has a count of ten or more. The J gene is TRBJ2-5, the V gene TRBV7-6; 8 bases are a match to TRBD1. CDR1 and CDR2 (germline): SGHVS, FNYEAQ. The CDR3 consists of 15 residues. The junction had 8 bases not matched to a gene; V was cut back by 4 bases and J by 4 bases. CDR3 bases: TGTGCCAGCAGCTCGGACAGGGAGTTTGGAGAGACCCAGTACTTC. This gives the protein CASSSDREFGETQYF.

The V call is TRBV7-6, the J call TRBJ2-2; perhaps TRBD2 as D (6 bases). Germline V CDR1 and CDR2: SGHVS, FNYEAQ. Trimming stripped 5 bases from V and 5 bases from J, with 18 bases between. The CDR3 has 16 residues. The CDR3 loop reads CASSHPRGAGTGELFF. CDR3 nucleotide sequence: TGTGCCAGCAGCCACCCGCGTGGGGCGGGAACCGGGGAGCTGTTTTTT. The variable domain in full, with the rest retrieved from reference TRBV7-6 and TRBJ2-2, is GAGVSQSPRYKVTKRGQDVALRCDPISGHVSLYWYRQALGQGPEFLTYFNYEAQQDKSGLPNDRFSAERPEGSISTLTIQRTEQRDSAMYRCASSHPRGAGTGELFFGEGSRLTVL.

This clonotype was recorded a few times. The V and J genes are TRBV7-8 and TRBJ2-2, with D possibly called TRBD1 or TRBD2 (5 bases each). The CDR3 runs to 17 residues. From germline, CDR1 is SGHVS and CDR2 FQNEAQ. The V gene lost 4 bases and the J gene lost 3 bases, with 18 bases spanning the gap. This CDR3 reads CASSYNHEGPHTGELFF. The CDR3 bases are TGTGCCAGCAGCTACAATCACGAGGGACCCCACACCGGGGAGCTGTTTTTT.

The chain uses TRBV20-1 and TRBJ1-1; maybe TRBD1 (6 bases). Between the trimmed V and J ends, which lost 5 bases and 9 bases, there was a span of 10 bases. The CDR3 is 10 residues long. Germline lookup yields CDR1 DFQATT and CDR2 SNEGSKA (reference sequence). The CDR3 bases are TGCAGTGCTTTTCAGGGGAAAGCTTTCTTT. Translation gives CSAFQGKAFF.

This clonotype was detected a few times. This may be a read error, as it is one base from a much larger clone. Here the CDR3 reads CASSPGQAGEQFF. DNA for the CDR3: TGTGCCAGCAGCCCGGGACAGGCTGGGGAGCAGTTCTTC. The rearrangement joins TRBV6-2 or TRBV6-3 to TRBJ2-1, with 8 bases that match TRBD1. The germline V gene has CDR1 MNHEY and CDR2 SVGEGT. With 6 bases clipped from V and 10 bases from J, the junction kept 8 bases outside the gene matches. The CDR3 covers 13 residues.

The sample holds a few counts of this clonotype. The V and J genes are TRBV4-2 and TRBJ2-7; no definite D call. Germline V CDR1 and CDR2: LGHNA, YNFKEQ. CDR3 length: 16 residues. V was cut by 4 bases and J by 1 base, with 17 bases left in between. The CDR3 loop reads CASSPNPGRPSYEQYV. In DNA, the CDR3 is TGTGCCAGCAGCCCAAACCCAGGTAGGCCTTCCTACGAGCAGTACGTC.

The CDR3 coding sequence is TGTGCCAGCAGCCCCAGGGGGCAGGGAAGGGGTGGCAATCAGCCCCAGCATTTT. It translates to CASSPRGQGRGGNQPQHF. The chain carries TRBV6-1 and TRBJ1-5; 8 positions agree with TRBD1. Per germline, CDR1 MNHNS and CDR2 SASEGT. V gave up 6 bases and J gave up 2 bases; unmatched junction bases: 15. The CDR3 consists of 18 residues.

This chain connects TRBV6-5 to TRBJ2-7, with D unclear. V was shortened by 0 bases and J by 2 bases, with 8 bases between the two germline ends. The germline CDR1 and CDR2 sequences are MNHEY and SVGAGI. There are 14 residues in the CDR3. The CDR3 loop is CASSYSIGAYEQYF. CDR3 bases: TGTGCCAGCAGTTACTCGATCGGTGCCTACGAGCAGTACTTC.

This clonotype was seen only a few times. V is TRBV12-3 or TRBV12-4 and J is TRBJ2-2; TRBD1 or TRBD2 may be the D gene (5 bases each). This CDR3 contains 15 residues. Trimming shortened V by 4 bases and J by 7 bases, and 16 bases separated the two germline ends. Here the CDR3 reads CASSSLIGDGGELFF. CDR3 in DNA: TGTGCCAGCAGTTCCCTTATCGGGGACGGCGGGGAGCTGTTTTTT.

The sample holds a few counts of this clonotype. CDR3 coding DNA: TGTGCCAGTAGTATGGCCGGGTACACCGGGGAGCTGTTTTTT. This translates into CASSMAGYTGELFF. The chain links TRBV19 to TRBJ2-2; D gene unclear. Germline loops: CDR1 LNHDA, CDR2 SQIVND (reference sequence). With 3 bases removed from V and 3 bases from J, the gap between germline ends came to 8 bases. This CDR3 region has 14 residues.

The chain couples TRBV11-2 to TRBJ2-1; TRBD1 aligns across 7 bases. With V trimmed by 5 bases and J by 9 bases, 4 bases remained unmatched. The CDR3 has 12 residues. Germline V gene data show CDR1 as SGHAT and CDR2 as FQNNGV. The CDR3 DNA follows: TGTGCCAGCAGCATGACAGGGACTGAGCAGTTCTTC. Protein product: CASSMTGTEQFF. Drawing the rest from reference TRBV11-2 and TRBJ2-1, the complete variable domain is EAGVAQSPRYKIIEKRQSVAFWCNPISGHATLYWYQQILGQGPKLLIQFQNNGVVDDSQLPKDRFSAERLKGVDSTLKIQPAKLEDSAVYLCASSMTGTEQFFGPGTRLTVL.

This clonotype came up once. The genes are TRBV29-1 and TRBJ2-7; D might be TRBD1 (5 bases). Germline V CDR1 and CDR2: SQVTM, ANQGSEA. The CDR3 is 11 residues long. Trimming left V 6 bases short and J 2 bases short, with 8 bases between. The CDR3 region is CSVTDTYEQYF. As DNA, the CDR3 is TGCAGCGTGACGGACACCTACGAGCAGTACTTC.